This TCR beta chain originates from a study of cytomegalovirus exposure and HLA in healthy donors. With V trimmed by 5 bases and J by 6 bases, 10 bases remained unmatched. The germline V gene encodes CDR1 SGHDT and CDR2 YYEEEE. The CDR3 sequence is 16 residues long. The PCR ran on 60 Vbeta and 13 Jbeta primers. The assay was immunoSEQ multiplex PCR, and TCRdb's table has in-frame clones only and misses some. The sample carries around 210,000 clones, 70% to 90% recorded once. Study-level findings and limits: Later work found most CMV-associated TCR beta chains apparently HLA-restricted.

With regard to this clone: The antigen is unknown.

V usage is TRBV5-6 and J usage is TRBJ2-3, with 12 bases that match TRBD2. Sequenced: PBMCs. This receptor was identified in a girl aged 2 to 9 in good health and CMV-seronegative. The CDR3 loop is CASSRFRTSGADTQYF. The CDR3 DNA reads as TGTGCCAGCAGTCGGTTTCGGACTAGCGGGGCGGATACGCAGTATTTT.